One TCR beta chain is described in this entry. Its antigen is not identified. There are 12 residues in the CDR3. CDR1 and CDR2 (germline): MNHNS, SASEGT. The germline V and J ends were trimmed by 7 bases and 2 bases, with 8 bases remaining between them. The data stem from a study of CD4+ T cells in melanoma. Whole-study findings and limits: In melanoma, neoantigen-specific CD4+ T cells reportedly differed in differentiation state.

Assay: immunoSEQ multiplex PCR; the TCRdb copy retains only in-frame clones and omits some. The sample contains tens of thousands of clones, about 70% of which appear only once. The material sequenced was tumor tissue. The V gene is TRBV6-1, the J gene TRBJ2-5; D could derive from TRBD1 or TRBD2 (5 bases each). This clonotype originated in a human donor with melanoma. CDR3 loop: CASTWGQETQYF. The CDR3 region has the DNA TGTGCCAGCACGTGGGGGCAAGAGACCCAGTACTTC.